This T cell receptor beta chain comes out of a study of cytomegalovirus exposure and HLA in healthy donors. Both 60 Vbeta primers and 13 Jbeta primers went into the PCR. Authors' analysis steps: In a later analysis, of 84 million or so unique beta chains, about 11 million appeared in at least two donors. Here immunoSEQ multiplex PCR was the method, and the copy in TCRdb shows in-frame clones only, minus some. The DNA was the basis for D and trimming; V, J and clone size are from that table. The sample lists some 150,000 clones; 60% to 85% were seen once. This CDR3 comprises 13 residues. Per germline, CDR1 SGHTA and CDR2 FQGNSA. Overall study results and limits: Many donors shared some public TCRs, even though most TCR sequences were rare. From TCR beta sequences, most subjects' HLA-A and HLA-B alleles were reportedly predicted accurately.

Of note for this clone: The antigen is not known.

This TCR was recovered from a woman in her thirties or forties in good health and CMV-seronegative. This chain links TRBV7-2 with TRBJ2-5, with a tentative D call TRBD1 (6 bases). The assigned J gene may be wrong: the sequence end matches TRBJ2-7 better. Sequencing input: PBMCs. The CDR3 coding sequence is TGTGCCAGCAGCGCCACGGGACACGGCGAGCAGTACTTC. Its protein is CASSATGHGEQYF.